This T cell receptor beta chain was identified in a study of technical replicates of blood from a few donors. The CDR3 length is 13 residues. Trimming removed 2 bases from V and 7 bases from J, with 11 bases in between. The germline CDR1 and CDR2 sequences are SGHDN and FVKESK. Sequencing was performed with immunoSEQ multiplex PCR; in TCRdb, only in-frame clones are kept and a portion is missing. Of 70,000 to 80,000 clones in the sample, about 90% were seen once. The chain uses TRBV14 and TRBJ1-1, with D unclear. This TCR derives from a human donor in good health. Material for sequencing was T cells isolated from PBMCs. CDR3: CASSQSGGIEAFF. The CDR3 region has the DNA TGTGCCAGCAGCCAATCAGGAGGGATTGAAGCTTTCTTT.